These 9 T cell receptor beta chains came from one sample sequenced in a study of T cells in localized non-small cell lung cancer (dated by TCRdb to between 2020 and 2021). The method was the immunoSEQ multiplex PCR assay. This immuneACCESS table, as held by TCRdb, lists in-frame sequences with V and J called but not all clones. Of the missing ones, under half trace to an unresolved V gene in checked studies; the others have no known cause. Counted in this sample were 5,000 to 7,000 clones; around a quarter of them appeared once. The top ten hold roughly 10% of the sample. This material consisted of lung tumor tissue, taken before any cancer treatment. These receptors all come from a female donor older than 55 with stage I lung adenocarcinoma.

Note on this clone: Coverage ceases 1 residue before the CDR3 finishes, and the germline J gene fills in the end. The gene calls are TRBV10-3 and TRBJ1-5; D ambiguous. This CDR3 has 16 residues. V lost 2 bases, J lost 0 bases, and 11 bases lay in between. The germline CDR1 and CDR2 sequences are ENHRY and SYGVKD. CDR3 amino acids: CAISETRVGSNQPQHF. CDR3 DNA (partial): TGTGCCATCAGTGAGACGAGGGTAGGTAGCAATCAGCCCCAGCAT.

The chain carries TRBV19 and TRBJ2-6; 7 bases agree with TRBD1. Germline trimming cut 5 bases from V and 2 bases from J; bases unmatched to any gene: 6. Per germline, CDR1 LNHDA and CDR2 SQIVND (reference sequence). The CDR3 is 16 residues long. CDR3 protein: CASSDRDLPGANVLTF. In DNA form, the CDR3 reads TGTGCCAGTAGTGACAGGGACCTCCCTGGGGCCAACGTCCTGACTTTC.

The rearrangement joins TRBV7-8 to TRBJ1-1; TRBD1 is a possible D gene (5 bases). Trimming cost V 5 bases and J 1 base, with 8 bases left between them. Germline CDR1 SGHVS, CDR2 FQNEAQ. The length of the CDR3 is 13 residues. CDR3 sequence reads: CASSTTANTEAFF. CDR3 bases: TGTGCCAGCAGCACGACAGCGAACACTGAAGCTTTCTTT.

The CDR3 DNA is TGTGCCATCAGTGAGCCTCAGCGGGAGGGCCTTGATGAGCAGTTCTTC. This codes for CAISEPQREGLDEQFF. The chain combines TRBV10-3 with TRBJ2-1; 10 nucleotides line up with TRBD2. From germline, CDR1 is ENHRY and CDR2 SYGVKD. This CDR3 spans 16 amino acids. Trimming cost V 2 bases and J 8 bases; bases outside gene matches: 9.

The rearrangement links TRBV19 to TRBJ2-3; 9 bases agree with TRBD2. Trimming removed 3 bases from V and 5 bases from J; junction bases left unmatched: 12. Germline V gene lookup returns CDR1 LNHDA and CDR2 SQIVND (reference sequence). The CDR3 contains 17 residues. This CDR3 is CASSIPHGAGGIDTQYF. The CDR3 region has the DNA TGTGCCAGTAGTATTCCCCACGGAGCGGGAGGTATAGATACGCAGTATTTT.

The V and J genes are TRBV5-1 and TRBJ2-2; perhaps TRBD1 as D (5 bases). V was shortened by 0 bases and J by 1 base, with 7 bases between the two germline ends. The CDR3 has 15 residues. Looked up from germline, CDR1 is SGHRS and CDR2 is YFSETQ. CDR3 sequence: CASSLAGQNTGELFF. The CDR3 bases are TGCGCCAGCAGCTTGGCTGGACAGAACACCGGGGAGCTGTTTTTT.

The DNA for the CDR3 is TGTGCCAGCTATGGTGGGAGGCTATACAATGAGCAGTTCTTC. This codes for CASYGGRLYNEQFF. The chain recombines TRBV28 with TRBJ2-1, with D possibly matching TRBD2 (6 bases). V was shortened by 8 bases and J by 4 bases, with 15 bases between the two germline ends. Germline V gives CDR1 MDHEN, CDR2 SYDVKM. CDR3 length: 14 amino acids.

This chain connects TRBV28 to TRBJ2-1, with D tentatively TRBD1 (6 bases). Germline assignment: CDR1 MDHEN and CDR2 SYDVKM. The CDR3 consists of 14 residues. V was clipped by 6 bases and J by 7 bases, with 16 bases between them. The CDR3 DNA reads as TGTGCCAGCAGACCAACAGGGTCGAGAAATGAGCAGTTCTTC. Translation: CASRPTGSRNEQFF.

This clone was counted only a few times. The chain carries TRBV11-3 and TRBJ2-3; a possible D gene is TRBD1 (5 bases). The CDR3 runs 15 residues. From germline, CDR1 is SGHNT and CDR2 YENEEA. Trimming removed 3 bases from V and 5 bases from J, with 15 bases in between. In nucleotides, the CDR3 is TGTGCCAGCAGCTTGACTGGCTACCAGGGAGATACGCAGTATTTT. It is translated as CASSLTGYQGDTQYF.